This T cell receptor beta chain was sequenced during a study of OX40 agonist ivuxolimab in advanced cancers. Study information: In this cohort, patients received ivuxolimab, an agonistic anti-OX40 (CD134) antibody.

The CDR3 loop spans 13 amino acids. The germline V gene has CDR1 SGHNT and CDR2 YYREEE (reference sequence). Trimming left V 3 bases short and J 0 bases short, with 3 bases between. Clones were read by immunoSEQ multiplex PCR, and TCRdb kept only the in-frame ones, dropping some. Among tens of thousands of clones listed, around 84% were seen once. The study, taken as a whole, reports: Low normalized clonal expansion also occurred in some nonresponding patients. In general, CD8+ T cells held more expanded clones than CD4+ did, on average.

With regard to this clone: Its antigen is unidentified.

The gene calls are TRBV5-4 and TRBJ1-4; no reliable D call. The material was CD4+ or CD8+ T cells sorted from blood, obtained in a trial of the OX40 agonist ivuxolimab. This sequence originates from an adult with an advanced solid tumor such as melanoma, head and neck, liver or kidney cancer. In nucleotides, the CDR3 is TGTGCCAGCAGCTGGGCAACTAATGAAAAACTGTTTTTT. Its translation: CASSWATNEKLFF.